The 12 T cell receptor beta chains below all came from one sample that was sequenced in a study. TCRdb itself ran the RT-PCR reads through MiXCR, one entry per CDR3 protein. The sample has 550,000 to 750,000 distinct CDR3 sequences, 12% to 15% seen once; the top ten hold about 3.6%. The sequenced sample consisted of memory CD4+ T cells from blood. The origin of the receptors is a female donor in good health, serving as a healthy control.

This clonotype was detected many times. This rearrangement joins TRBV5-5 to TRBJ1-5; D ambiguous. CDR1 is SGHKS and CDR2 is YYEKEE in the germline V gene (reference sequence). There are 14 residues in the CDR3. Trimming took off 2 bases at V and 2 bases at J, with 8 bases between the two ends. The CDR3 DNA follows: TGTGCCAGCAGCTTACTTCCGGGCAATCAGCCCCAGCATTTT. Its translation is CASSLLPGNQPQHF.

With respect to this clonotype: Just one base apart from a much larger clone, this may be a read error. This chain uses TRBV20-1 with TRBJ2-7; TRBD2 agrees at 14 bases. The germline CDR1 and CDR2 sequences are DFQATT and SNEGSKA (reference sequence). The CDR3 covers 15 residues. J was trimmed by 4 bases and V by 6 bases; bases with no gene match: 8. CDR3 amino acids: CSAPGLAGEGYEQYF. CDR3 bases: TGCAGTGCCCCGGGACTAGCGGGAGAAGGATACGAGCAGTACTTC.

V and J are TRBV4-2 and TRBJ2-1; TRBD1 might be the D (5 bases). This CDR3 contains 14 residues. The germline V and J ends were trimmed by 4 bases and 5 bases, with 12 bases remaining between them. CDR1 LGHNA and CDR2 YNFKEQ come from the germline V gene. CDR3 loop: CASSPQGRDNEQFF. As DNA, the CDR3 is TGTGCCAGCAGCCCGCAGGGAAGGGACAATGAGCAGTTCTTC.

In this sample, this clonotype turned up a few times. The V gene is TRBV27, the J gene TRBJ2-1, with TRBD2 matching over 13 bases. The germline gives CDR1 MNHEY, CDR2 SMNVEV (reference sequence). CDR3 size: 15 residues. V gave up 7 bases and J gave up 6 bases; unmatched junction bases: 6. CDR3 sequence: CASKPGLAGLNEQFF. In DNA form, the CDR3 reads TGTGCCAGCAAACCGGGACTAGCGGGACTCAATGAGCAGTTCTTC.

This clonotype was counted at least ten times. The genes are TRBV20-1 and TRBJ1-6; 7 bases line up with TRBD1. The ends lost 3 bases at V and 9 bases at J; junction bases unmatched: 5. This CDR3 is built from 13 residues. Per germline, CDR1 DFQATT and CDR2 SNEGSKA (reference sequence). The CDR3 reads CSASWRGPSPLHF. The CDR3, as DNA: TGCAGTGCTAGTTGGAGGGGGCCTTCACCCCTCCACTTT.

This clonotype has only a few counts. The CDR3 bases are TGTGCCACCTCGAGACAGCGCTCTGGAAACACCATATATTTT. Translating it yields CATSRQRSGNTIYF. The chain links TRBV9 to TRBJ1-3, with D tentatively TRBD1 (5 bases). CDR1 is SGDLS, CDR2 YYNGEE, per germline. The CDR3 is made up of 14 amino acids. V was pared by 9 bases and J by 0 bases, with 13 bases between.

This clonotype appeared many times. The V and J genes are TRBV24-1 and TRBJ1-5; a weak D match, TRBD1 (5 bases). The CDR3 contains 15 residues. V was cut by 2 bases and J by 5 bases, with 12 bases left in between. Germline assignment: CDR1 KGHDR and CDR2 SFDVKD. In DNA, the CDR3 is TGTGCCACCAGTGATTCGGGGGGTTATCATCAGCCCCAGCATTTT. As protein: CATSDSGGYHQPQHF.

This clonotype occurred many times. The chain is built from TRBV20-1 and TRBJ1-2; 8 nucleotides match TRBD1. With V trimmed by 3 bases and J by 7 bases, 13 bases remained unmatched. CDR1 and CDR2 (germline): DFQATT, SNEGSKA (reference sequence). This CDR3 contains 15 residues. The CDR3 region has the DNA TGCAGTGCTAGCCTCGATCTCAGGGGGCGAGGTGGCTACACCTTC. It encodes CSASLDLRGRGGYTF.

This clonotype was seen repeatedly, ten times or more. The V and J genes are TRBV12-3 or TRBV12-4 and TRBJ2-3, with 11 bases identical to TRBD1. The CDR3 has 16 residues. The V gene end was trimmed by 6 bases and the J gene end by 6 bases; junction bases not matched to a gene: 11. The CDR3 DNA is TGTGCCAGCAGCCGCGACTGGACAGGGGGCAAGGATACGCAGTATTTT. Translating gives CASSRDWTGGKDTQYF.

This clonotype showed up just a few times. V is TRBV7-2 and J is TRBJ2-5; D is unclear. This CDR3 is built from 11 residues. Germline V CDR1 and CDR2: SGHTA, FQGNSA. Deletions cut 5 bases from V and 7 bases from J, with 8 bases between. The CDR3 nucleotides are TGTGCCAGCAGCCAGAGTACGACCCAGTACTTC. Translating it yields CASSQSTTQYF.

J is TRBJ2-1 and V is TRBV5-5; D remains unclear. The V end was cut by 1 base, the J end by 1 base, with 12 bases between. CDR1 and CDR2 (germline): SGHKS, YYEKEE (reference sequence). The CDR3 runs to 16 residues. CDR3 residues: CASSLMAQASYNEQFF. CDR3 nucleotide sequence: TGTGCCAGCAGCTTGATGGCCCAAGCTTCCTACAATGAGCAGTTCTTC.

This clonotype turned up a few times. This chain joins TRBV15 and TRBJ2-7; 8 nucleotides line up with TRBD1. From germline, CDR1 is LNHNV and CDR2 YYDKDF (reference sequence). The ends lost 3 bases at V and 6 bases at J; junction bases unmatched: 7. The CDR3 spans 14 residues. The CDR3 DNA reads as TGTGCCACCAGCAGCGGACAGGGTTTCGCCGAGCAGTACTTC. It specifies CATSSGQGFAEQYF.